This T cell receptor beta chain was obtained from a study of shared clonotypes between healthy human individuals. For the study at large: A donor's plate count was three for CD4 naive and three for CD4 memory; CD8 naive had two and CD8 memory one.

This clone was detected only once. This CDR3 contains 15 residues. Germline trimming cut 6 bases from V and 5 bases from J; bases unmatched to any gene: 8. Looked up from germline, CDR1 is SGHDT and CDR2 is YYEEEE. Selected positively for CCR7 and CD45RO-negative, naive CD8 cells excluded terminally differentiated effector memory CD45RA+ cells. The assay ran at deep level. Measured with immunoSEQ multiplex PCR; TCRdb has only the in-frame clones, and not every one. The sample carries more than 2 million clones, around 93% recorded once. The chain employs TRBV5-6 and TRBJ2-1; 10 bases map to TRBD2. This receptor was identified in a man aged 18 to 30 in good health. Some clones in this sample may be carry-over from other donors' samples. The material sequenced was naive CD8+ T cells from PBMCs. The CDR3 region has the DNA TGTGCCAGCACCTTTGGGACTAGCGTCCACAATGAGCAGTTCTTC. Its protein product is CASTFGTSVHNEQFF.